This is a list of T cell receptor beta chains from one sample in a study of T cell changes during pregnancy in multiple sclerosis. Produced via immunoSEQ multiplex PCR; TCRdb's table is partial and in-frame only. The sample consists of approximately 13,000 clones, 90% of them appearing once. Sequencing used CD8+ T cells from peripheral blood mononuclear cells, obtained after pregnancy. The source is a female donor in good health, enrolled as a control in a pregnancy study. Both conserved end residues are part of each CDR3. A D gene is named only where the DNA matches it firmly. Clone size is not always given. Where it is, it says once, few, many or a class for expanded clones.

TRBV7-3	.	TRBJ1-6	.	CASSPGQGGSPLHF	TGTGCCAGCAGCCCCGGGCAGGGTGGATCACCCCTCCACTTT
TRBV6-5	.	TRBJ2-1	.	CASSATWYGEQFF	TGTGCCAGCAGTGCTACTTGGTACGGTGAGCAGTTCTTC
TRBV6-5	.	TRBJ2-7	TRBD1	CASSRGTGGGYEQYF	TGTGCCAGCAGTAGAGGGACAGGGGGCGGGTACGAGCAGTACTTC
TRBV5-8	.	TRBJ1-5	.	CASSLSGGDQPQHF	TGTGCCAGCAGCTTGAGCGGGGGGGATCAGCCCCAGCATTTT
TRBV27	once	TRBJ1-5	.	CASSLLGIRGQPQHF	TGTGCCAGCAGTTTATTGGGTATACGGGGTCAGCCCCAGCATTTT
TRBV5-8	.	TRBJ1-2	.	CASSPDSSFYGYTF	TGTGCCAGCAGCCCGGACAGCTCCTTCTATGGCTACACCTTC
TRBV7-8	few	TRBJ2-3	.	CASSLGPQGAPTDTQYF	TGTGCCAGCAGCTTAGGCCCGCAGGGCGCCCCTACAGATACGCAGTATTTT
TRBV7-9	.	TRBJ2-1	.	CASSLAPMEQFF	TGTGCCAGCAGCTTAGCCCCCATGGAGCAGTTCTTC
TRBV4-1	few	TRBJ2-1	.	CASSQTGAIGVDEQFF	TGCGCCAGCAGCCAGACTGGGGCCATTGGAGTAGATGAGCAGTTCTTC
TRBV10-1	.	TRBJ1-1	TRBD1	CASRARTGDEAFF	TGCGCCAGCAGAGCCAGGACAGGGGATGAAGCTTTCTTT
TRBV7-9	.	TRBJ1-6	.	CASSLAGGNSPLHF	TGTGCCAGCAGCTTAGCCGGGGGGAATTCACCCCTCCACTTT
TRBV29-1	.	TRBJ1-1	TRBD1	CSVEGGGQGGTEAFF	TGCAGCGTTGAAGGAGGGGGCCAGGGGGGCACTGAAGCTTTCTTT
TRBV5-6	.	TRBJ1-1	TRBD1	CASSLGTGRAFF	TGTGCCAGCAGCCTGGGGACAGGGAGAGCTTTCTTT
TRBV5-1	.	TRBJ2-5	TRBD2	CASSLVGLAGDGETQYF	TGCGCCAGCAGCTTGGTGGGACTAGCGGGGGATGGGGAGACCCAGTACTTC
TRBV5-4	.	TRBJ2-7	.	CASSYGLNYEQYF	TGTGCCAGCAGCTACGGTTTGAACTACGAGCAGTACTTC
TRBV14	.	TRBJ1-2	TRBD1	CASSQVPTGGYGYTF	TGTGCCAGCAGCCAAGTCCCGACAGGGGGATATGGCTACACCTTC
TRBV4-3	.	TRBJ2-1	.	CASSQGASDYNEQFF	TGCGCCAGCAGCCAAGGGGCTAGCGACTACAATGAGCAGTTCTTC
TRBV19	.	TRBJ2-7	TRBD2	CASKRLAGEVYEQYF	TGTGCCAGTAAACGGCTAGCGGGGGAGGTCTACGAGCAGTACTTC
TRBV11-3	.	TRBJ2-5	TRBD1	CASSTRDSQETQYF	TGTGCCAGCAGCACCCGGGACAGCCAAGAGACCCAGTACTTC
TRBV6-5	.	TRBJ2-1	.	CASRRGYNEQFF	TGTGCCAGCAGGCGGGGTTACAATGAGCAGTTCTTC
TRBV28	once	TRBJ1-2	.	CASSPNTENYGYTF	TGTGCCAGCAGTCCTAACACGGAGAACTATGGCTACACCTTC
TRBV5-6	.	TRBJ2-3	.	CASSFRGTQYF	TGTGCCAGCAGCTTTAGGGGGACGCAGTATTTT
TRBV7-2	.	TRBJ2-5	.	CASSRTRYQETQYF	TGTGCCAGCAGCCGGACACGGTACCAAGAGACCCAGTACTTC
TRBV4-3	.	TRBJ1-1	.	CASSQEREVYTEAFF	TGCGCCAGCAGCCAAGAACGGGAGGTTTACACTGAAGCTTTCTTT
TRBV6-5	medium-sized	TRBJ2-7	TRBD2	CASSYESSGSYEQYF	TGTGCCAGCAGTTACGAGTCTAGCGGGAGCTACGAGCAGTACTTC
TRBV28	.	TRBJ2-7	.	CASSPILAGSYEQYF	TGTGCCAGCAGCCCCATTCTTGCGGGGTCCTACGAGCAGTACTTC
TRBV5-4	.	TRBJ2-7	.	CASSSVARPSYEQYF	TGTGCCAGCAGCTCTGTGGCTAGGCCCTCCTACGAGCAGTACTTC
TRBV14	.	TRBJ2-7	TRBD1	CASSQTGTGAEQYF	TGTGCCAGCAGTCAAACGGGGACAGGGGCCGAGCAGTACTTC
TRBV6-4	medium-sized	TRBJ2-6	TRBD1	CASSGQGAGANVLTF	TGTGCCAGCAGTGGACAGGGGGCTGGGGCCAACGTCCTGACTTTC
TRBV5-4	.	TRBJ2-1	TRBD1	CASSWGTGDEQFF	TGTGCCAGCAGCTGGGGGACAGGGGATGAGCAGTTCTTC
TRBV18	once	TRBJ1-2	TRBD1	CASSPDRVVYGYTF	TGTGCCAGCTCACCTGACAGGGTGGTCTATGGCTACACCTTC
TRBV19	.	TRBJ1-5	.	CASSIFSNSNQPQHF	TGTGCCAGTAGTATTTTTAGTAATAGCAATCAGCCCCAGCATTTT
TRBV7-9	.	TRBJ2-5	.	CASSLSLEDQYF	TGTGCCAGCAGCTTATCTCTGGAGGACCAGTACTTC
TRBV29-1	.	TRBJ2-7	.	CSVEIRDSYEQYF	TGCAGCGTTGAAATACGGGACTCTTACGAGCAGTACTTC
TRBV27	.	TRBJ2-2	.	CASSLWQGNTGELFF	TGTGCCAGCAGTTTATGGCAGGGAAACACCGGGGAGCTGTTTTTT
TRBV4-1	.	TRBJ1-2	.	CASSQEVGTDYTF	TGCGCCAGCAGCCAAGAGGTGGGGACTGATTACACCTTC
TRBV11-2	.	TRBJ2-7	.	CASSLGGGDEQYF	TGTGCCAGCAGCTTAGGGGGAGGTGACGAGCAGTACTTC
TRBV7-2	.	TRBJ2-7	.	CASSFGGSYEQYF	TGTGCCAGCAGCTTTGGAGGGTCCTACGAGCAGTACTTC
TRBV30	.	TRBJ2-7	TRBD1	CAWGTGGPYEQYF	TGTGCCTGGGGTACAGGGGGCCCGTACGAGCAGTACTTC
TRBV9	once	TRBJ2-3	TRBD2	CASSAGTSGGDTQYF	TGTGCCAGCAGCGCCGGGACTAGCGGGGGGGATACGCAGTATTTT
TRBV4-3	few	TRBJ2-1	.	CASSQEWGPRDEQFF	TGCGCCAGCAGCCAAGAATGGGGGCCCCGGGATGAGCAGTTCTTC
TRBV6-1	.	TRBJ1-6	.	CASSETNFRGGSSPLHF	TGTGCCAGCAGTGAAACAAACTTCAGGGGCGGTAGTTCACCCCTCCACTTT
TRBV5-1	.	TRBJ2-3	.	CASSLTPGALSTDTQYF	TGCGCCAGCAGCTTGACCCCAGGGGCGTTAAGCACGGATACGCAGTATTTT
TRBV6-4	once	TRBJ2-1	TRBD1	CASSDGQGADEQFF	TGTGCCAGCAGTGATGGACAGGGGGCGGATGAGCAGTTCTTC
TRBV5-1	once	TRBJ2-7	.	CASSLDSGGYEQYF	TGCGCCAGCAGCTTAGACAGTGGTGGCTACGAGCAGTACTTC
TRBV6-5	.	TRBJ1-5	.	CASSTGNQPQHF	TGTGCCAGCAGCACAGGCAATCAGCCCCAGCATTTT
TRBV11-2	.	TRBJ2-1	.	CASSLANEQFF	TGTGCCAGCAGCTTAGCGAATGAGCAGTTCTTC
TRBV11-2	.	TRBJ2-7	TRBD2	CASSAPGSGGRYEQYF	TGTGCCAGCAGCGCCCCGGGGAGCGGGGGGCGTTACGAGCAGTACTTC
TRBV21-1	.	TRBJ1-6	.	CASSKNKGAGHYSPLHF	TGTGCCAGCAGCAAAAACAAAGGGGCAGGGCATTATTCACCCCTCCACTTT
TRBV6-6	few	TRBJ2-7	TRBD2	CASRPGLAIYEQYF	TGTGCCAGCAGGCCGGGACTAGCGATCTACGAGCAGTACTTC
TRBV27	.	TRBJ2-7	.	CASSQAGHGYEQYF	TGTGCCAGCAGTCAAGCGGGTCACGGGTACGAGCAGTACTTC
TRBV11-2	.	TRBJ2-7	TRBD2	CASSQRKTSGAYYEQYF	TGTGCCAGCAGCCAAAGGAAGACTAGCGGGGCGTACTACGAGCAGTACTTC
TRBV19	.	TRBJ2-5	.	CASSIEGRGETQYF	TGTGCCAGTAGTATAGAGGGTCGGGGAGAGACCCAGTACTTC